This TCR beta chain is drawn from a study of blood T cells in healthy people across ages. Overall study results and limits: When set beside aged donors, long-lived donors presented more naive CD4+ cells and higher diversity.

A second PCR, run for about 7 to 11 cycles, used a sample-barcoded 5' primer plus a J-beta primer mix. All cDNA molecules were each tagged by a template-switch adaptor with 12 random nucleotides. Each sample provided no less than 2.5 million CDR3-containing paired-end reads. TCRdb reprocessed the 5' RACE reads with MiXCR, giving one entry per CDR3 protein. The table has roughly 1,700,000 distinct CDR3 sequences, approximately 28% seen once. Germline CDR1 and CDR2: LGHNA and YSLEER. The CDR3 runs to 15 residues. Caucasian, healthy and from Russia, the donors were aged between about 6 and 90. This clonotype showed up just a few times. No antigen is known for it.

The source of this sequence is a woman in her thirties in good health. Specimen: blood. The chain couples TRBV4-3 to TRBJ2-5, with D perhaps matching TRBD1 (6 bases). The tail of the sequence fits TRBJ2-7 better, so the J call may be wrong. CDR3 in DNA: TGCGCCAGCAGCCAAGGGTTAGGGGGAACCTACGAGCAGTACTTC. Translating gives CASSQGLGGTYEQYF.